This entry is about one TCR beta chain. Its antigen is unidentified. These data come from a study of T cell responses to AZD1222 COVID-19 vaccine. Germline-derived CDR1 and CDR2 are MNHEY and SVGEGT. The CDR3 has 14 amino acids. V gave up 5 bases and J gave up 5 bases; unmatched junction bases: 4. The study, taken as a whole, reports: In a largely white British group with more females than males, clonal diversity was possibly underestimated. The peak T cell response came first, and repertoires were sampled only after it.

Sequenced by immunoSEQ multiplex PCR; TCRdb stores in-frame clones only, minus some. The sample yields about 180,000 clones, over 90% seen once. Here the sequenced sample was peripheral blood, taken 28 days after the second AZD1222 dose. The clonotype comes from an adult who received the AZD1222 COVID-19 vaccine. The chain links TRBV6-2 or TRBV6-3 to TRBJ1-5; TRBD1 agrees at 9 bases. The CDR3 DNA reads TGTGCCAGCAGTCTGGACAGGGGTTATCAGCCCCAGCATTTT. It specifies CASSLDRGYQPQHF.